This T cell receptor beta chain appears in the sequencing data of a study of T-cell reconstitution after alpha-beta-depleted transplantation in children. Study-level findings and limits: Several patients had high TCRbeta diversity at day 60; it came from surviving recipient T cells and thymic progenitors. Newly produced T cells mostly provided counts and TCRbeta diversity after one year, as hyperexpanded clones declined. As was reported, about two months after transplant, alpha-beta T cells came from several hundred expanded graft clones.

Unique molecular identifiers were incorporated into the prepared TCRbeta library. TCRdb processed the PCR reads anew with MiXCR; each CDR3 protein has one entry. This table has about 310,000 distinct CDR3 sequences, 23% appearing once. Of note for this clonotype: Its antigen is undetermined. Sequence at one end of the junction differs from germline and may be a read error.

CDR1 and CDR2 from the germline V gene are MGHRA and YSYEKL. CDR3 length: 14 residues. The sample was PBMCs, mostly from graft donor cells, taken 180 days after TCRalphabeta/CD19-depleted stem cell transplant. This clonotype was sampled from a male patient younger than 18 who had a stem cell transplant for acute lymphoblastic leukemia, so the T cells may come from the graft donor. V and J are TRBV4-1 and TRBJ2-7; unclear D gene. CDR3 DNA: TGCGCCAGCAGCCAAGCCAACGGTGCCTACGAGCGGTACTTC. Its translation is CASSQANGAYERYF.